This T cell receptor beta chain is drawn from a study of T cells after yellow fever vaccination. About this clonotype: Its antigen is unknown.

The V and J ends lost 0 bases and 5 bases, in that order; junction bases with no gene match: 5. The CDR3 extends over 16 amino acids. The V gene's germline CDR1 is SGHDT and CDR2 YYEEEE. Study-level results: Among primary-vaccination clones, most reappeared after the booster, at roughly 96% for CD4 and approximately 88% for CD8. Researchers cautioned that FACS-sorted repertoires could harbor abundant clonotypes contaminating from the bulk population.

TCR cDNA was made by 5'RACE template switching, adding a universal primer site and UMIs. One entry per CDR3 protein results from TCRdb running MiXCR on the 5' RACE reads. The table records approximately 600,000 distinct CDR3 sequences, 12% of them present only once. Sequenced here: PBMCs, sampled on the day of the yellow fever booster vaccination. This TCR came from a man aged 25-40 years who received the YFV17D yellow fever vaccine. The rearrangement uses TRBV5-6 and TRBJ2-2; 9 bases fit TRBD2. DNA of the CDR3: TGTGCCAGCAGCTTGGTAGGGCTAGCGGGAACCGGGGAGCTGTTTTTT. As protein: CASSLVGLAGTGELFF. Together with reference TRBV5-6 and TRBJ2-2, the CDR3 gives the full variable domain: DAGVTQSPTHLIKTRGQQVTLRCSPKSGHDTVSWYQQALGQGPQFIFQYYEEEERQRGNFPDRFSGHQFPNYSSELNVNALLLGDSALYLCASSLVGLAGTGELFFGEGSRLTVL.